This is a list of T cell receptor beta chains from one sample in a study of tumor-infiltrating lymphocytes in primary liver carcinoma. MiXCR, applied by TCRdb to the multiplex PCR reads, yields one record per CDR3 protein. The sample lists 100,000 to 150,000 distinct CDR3 sequences; 64% were seen once. The source material was liver tumor tissue from sampling region 3. These receptors were obtained from a woman aged 55-70 years with primary liver carcinoma and hepatitis B virus infection. Each CDR3 is given with its conserved first and last residue. The order of the fields is V gene, J gene, D gene, CDR3 protein. A D gene is named only where the DNA matches it firmly.

V gene: TRBV20-1
J gene: TRBJ2-2
D gene: TRBD2
CDR3 protein: CSAIAGVGTEELFF

V gene: TRBV11-3
J gene: TRBJ2-3
D gene: TRBD2
CDR3 protein: CASSPLAGGTDTQYF

V gene: TRBV6-6
J gene: TRBJ2-1
D gene: TRBD1
CDR3 protein: CANRRQGSRHNEHFF

V gene: TRBV5-4
J gene: TRBJ2-1
D gene: NA
CDR3 protein: CASSFMLASGAYNEQFF

V gene: TRBV7-3
J gene: TRBJ2-3
D gene: NA
CDR3 protein: CASSSYLTDTQYF

V gene: TRBV4-1
J gene: TRBJ1-3
D gene: TRBD1
CDR3 protein: CASSQGGTVSGNTIYF

V gene: TRBV5-1
J gene: TRBJ2-7
D gene: NA
CDR3 protein: CASGLLSQGYEQYF

V gene: TRBV6-6
J gene: TRBJ1-5
D gene: TRBD1
CDR3 protein: CACSYPDRGDQPQHF

V gene: TRBV5-6
J gene: TRBJ2-2
D gene: TRBD2
CDR3 protein: CACSLMSGTTAGELFF

V gene: TRBV5-1
J gene: TRBJ2-2
D gene: NA
CDR3 protein: CASSVIRRLGELFF

V gene: TRBV2
J gene: TRBJ2-7
D gene: TRBD1
CDR3 protein: CASSAPSGTGIYEQYF

V gene: TRBV6-1
J gene: TRBJ2-2
D gene: NA
CDR3 protein: CASREGQRVTGELFF

V gene: TRBV29-1
J gene: TRBJ2-6
D gene: NA
CDR3 protein: CSQSGTTSGANVLTF

V gene: TRBV29-1
J gene: TRBJ2-5
D gene: NA
CDR3 protein: CGVQTGAETQYF

V gene: TRBV6-4
J gene: TRBJ2-1
D gene: TRBD2
CDR3 protein: CASSDKREGGNEQFF

V gene: TRBV5-1
J gene: TRBJ1-1
D gene: NA
CDR3 protein: CASSDVNTEAFF

V gene: TRBV7-9
J gene: TRBJ2-7
D gene: TRBD1
CDR3 protein: CASSSQGFSYEQYF

V gene: TRBV28
J gene: TRBJ2-7
D gene: TRBD2
CDR3 protein: CASRTSGSSYEQYF

V gene: TRBV28
J gene: TRBJ2-3
D gene: TRBD2
CDR3 protein: CASSLGRGGLRTDTQYF

V gene: TRBV28
J gene: TRBJ2-5
D gene: TRBD2
CDR3 protein: CASSLQNSGRASSGETQYF

V gene: TRBV6-5
J gene: TRBJ1-2
D gene: TRBD1
CDR3 protein: CASSYQGGDRGGYTF

V gene: TRBV10-3
J gene: TRBJ2-1
D gene: NA
CDR3 protein: CAISEGGSVYNEQFF

V gene: TRBV11-2
J gene: TRBJ1-1
D gene: NA
CDR3 protein: CASSPVRGMNTEAFF

V gene: TRBV21-1
J gene: TRBJ2-1
D gene: NA
CDR3 protein: CASSKEPTSGTGNEQFF

V gene: TRBV6-1
J gene: TRBJ2-1
D gene: TRBD1
CDR3 protein: CASIEQQGVSAQFF

V gene: TRBV19
J gene: TRBJ2-5
D gene: TRBD2
CDR3 protein: CASSIRVGLAGGPATQYF

V gene: TRBV5-4
J gene: TRBJ2-7
D gene: TRBD2
CDR3 protein: CASSLEASGNKQYF

V gene: TRBV5-1
J gene: TRBJ2-3
D gene: NA
CDR3 protein: CASSYTDTRYF

V gene: TRBV6-5
J gene: TRBJ2-1
D gene: TRBD2
CDR3 protein: CVSSPSGSMYNEQLF

V gene: TRBV13
J gene: TRBJ1-1
D gene: NA
CDR3 protein: CASRQMAEAFF

V gene: TRBV5-6
J gene: TRBJ2-1
D gene: NA
CDR3 protein: CASRNPSHEQFF

V gene: TRBV6-6
J gene: TRBJ1-1
D gene: NA
CDR3 protein: CASITAEMNTEAFF

V gene: TRBV5-1
J gene: TRBJ2-7
D gene: NA
CDR3 protein: CASSSGFSYEQYF

V gene: TRBV29-1
J gene: TRBJ2-4
D gene: TRBD1
CDR3 protein: CSVEYSGTGRNIQYF

V gene: TRBV4-1
J gene: TRBJ1-1
D gene: NA
CDR3 protein: CASSQDESGTRNTEAFF

V gene: TRBV11-2
J gene: TRBJ1-1
D gene: NA
CDR3 protein: CASSPDQHGHLRFLGYEAFF

V gene: TRBV11-2
J gene: TRBJ2-7
D gene: NA
CDR3 protein: CASSFGVHEQYF

V gene: TRBV12-3/TRBV12-4
J gene: TRBJ2-7
D gene: NA
CDR3 protein: CASSSGMSPYEQYF

V gene: TRBV6-2/TRBV6-3
J gene: TRBJ2-5
D gene: NA
CDR3 protein: CASSTPGRTVSGDF

V gene: TRBV6-1
J gene: TRBJ2-1
D gene: NA
CDR3 protein: CASSDLTPGYNERFF

V gene: TRBV11-3
J gene: TRBJ1-2
D gene: NA
CDR3 protein: CAGSLNPEGYGYTF

V gene: TRBV11-1
J gene: TRBJ2-1
D gene: NA
CDR3 protein: CASSLYDARGRNEQFF

V gene: TRBV30
J gene: TRBJ2-2
D gene: TRBD1
CDR3 protein: CAWRSQGQVKIVGELFF

V gene: TRBV29-1
J gene: TRBJ2-7
D gene: NA
CDR3 protein: CSVAWTAVTYEQYF

V gene: TRBV28
J gene: TRBJ1-2
D gene: NA
CDR3 protein: CVSNSGSGYTF